The 12 T cell receptor beta chains presented below share a single source sample, sequenced in a study of human T cells and chemical hapten exposure. Time point indicated: pre-sensitization, week 0. Documented treatment: therapeutic diphenylcyclopropenone sensitization with weekly scalp DPC. One entry per CDR3 protein results from TCRdb running MiXCR on the RACE reads. The sample has more than 150,000 distinct CDR3 sequences; about 31% are singletons. The material sequenced was whole blood, taken in connection with sensitization to the hapten diphenylcyclopropenone (DPC). These receptors were collected from a woman between 25 and 40 years old with alopecia areata. Some clones in this sample may be carry-over from other donors' samples.

This chain connects TRBV28 to TRBJ2-1, with 9 bases aligning to TRBD2. Unmatched junction bases numbered 15, after V lost 2 bases and J lost 1 base. CDR3 length: 20 residues. The germline CDR1 and CDR2 sequences are MDHEN and SYDVKM. In DNA form, the CDR3 reads TGTGCCAGCAGTTTAAGGTTCTGGCGGGAGGGCCTAAGGTCCTACAATGAGCAGTTCTTC. Its protein is CASSLRFWREGLRSYNEQFF.

This clonotype was found a few times. This chain connects TRBV28 to TRBJ2-2; unclear D gene. V lost 5 bases, J lost 3 bases, and 16 bases lay in between. Germline assignment: CDR1 MDHEN and CDR2 SYDVKM. CDR3 length: 16 amino acids. As DNA, the CDR3 is TGTGCCAGCAGTCCGTCAGACGTCCGAGACACCGGGGAGCTGTTTTTT. This codes for CASSPSDVRDTGELFF.

CDR3 sequence reads: CASSSASSGNTIYF. The CDR3 DNA reads TGCGCCAGCAGTTCGGCTAGCTCTGGAAACACCATATATTTT. The V and J genes are TRBV5-1 and TRBJ1-3; unclear D gene. This CDR3 is built from 14 residues. Germline V gene sequence: CDR1 SGHRS, CDR2 YFSETQ. V gave up 5 bases and J gave up 0 bases, with 9 bases separating them.

The V gene is TRBV7-9, the J gene TRBJ1-1; the match to TRBD1 covers 9 bases. V shed 3 bases, J shed 5 bases, and the junction held 4 bases outside the gene matches. Per germline, CDR1 SEHNR and CDR2 FQNEAQ (reference sequence). CDR3 size: 14 residues. DNA for the CDR3: TGTGCCAGCAGCTTGGGACAGGGACGGACTGAAGCTTTCTTT. Protein sequence: CASSLGQGRTEAFF.

The table lists this clonotype with a few counts. The J gene is TRBJ2-7, the V gene TRBV7-2; 9 nucleotides agree with TRBD1. This CDR3 has 14 amino acids. From germline, CDR1 is SGHTA and CDR2 FQGNSA. The V and J ends lost 7 bases and 1 base, in that order; junction bases with no gene match: 5. CDR3 loop: CASTFGTGSYEQYF. Here the CDR3 DNA reads TGTGCCAGCACCTTCGGGACAGGGTCCTACGAGCAGTACTTC.

The chain has TRBV5-1 and TRBJ1-1; 7 bases map to TRBD1. After removal of 0 bases from V and 5 bases from J, the junction contained 1 base not matched to a gene. Germline V gene data show CDR1 as SGHRS and CDR2 as YFSETQ. The CDR3 length is 13 residues. This CDR3 is CASSLETGTEAFF. CDR3 sequence (DNA): TGCGCCAGCAGCTTGGAGACAGGGACTGAAGCTTTCTTT.

This clonotype was seen a few times. V usage is TRBV20-1 and J usage is TRBJ2-3; the match to TRBD2 covers 7 bases. The CDR3 has 13 amino acids. Unmatched junction bases numbered 4, after V lost 0 bases and J lost 7 bases. Germline CDR1 is DFQATT and CDR2 is SNEGSKA (reference sequence). In nucleotides, the CDR3 is TGCAGTGCTAGAGATCGGGGGGTGAATACGCAGTATTTT. This gives the protein CSARDRGVNTQYF.

For the CDR3, the DNA is TGCGCCAGCAGATACGCAGTAAGCTCCTACAATGAGCAGTTCTTC. This translates into CASRYAVSSYNEQFF. The chain recombines TRBV5-1 with TRBJ2-1; D remains ambiguous. The CDR3 length is 15 residues. Germline V gene sequence: CDR1 SGHRS, CDR2 YFSETQ. The V end lost 5 bases, the J end lost 0 bases, and 12 bases lay between the germline ends. The complete variable domain, with remaining parts taken from reference TRBV5-1 and TRBJ2-1, reads KAGVTQTPRYLIKTRGQQVTLSCSPISGHRSVSWYQQTPGQGLQFLFEYFSETQRNKGNFPGRFSGRQFSNSRSEMNVSTLELGDSALYLCASRYAVSSYNEQFFGPGTRLTVL.

This chain connects TRBV7-9 to TRBJ2-5, with 7 positions matching TRBD2. Trimming took 5 bases from V and 4 from J; bases not matched to a gene: 4. CDR1 SEHNR and CDR2 FQNEAQ come from the germline V gene (reference sequence). CDR3 length equals 13 residues. CDR3 in DNA: TGTGCCAGCAGCCCCGGGACTATAGAGACCCAGTACTTC. It is translated as CASSPGTIETQYF.

This clonotype occurred a few times. The rearrangement uses TRBV4-1 and TRBJ1-5; D is ambiguous. V lost 0 bases, J lost 11 bases, and 11 bases lay in between. This CDR3 contains 13 residues. The germline V gene encodes CDR1 MGHRA and CDR2 YSYEKL. CDR3 sequence: CASSQDPFGAQHF. CDR3 nucleotides: TGCGCCAGCAGCCAAGACCCGTTTGGAGCCCAGCATTTT.

The chain has TRBV27 and TRBJ2-1, with D uncertain. The CDR3 consists of 11 residues. CDR1 is MNHEY and CDR2 is SMNVEV in the germline V gene (reference sequence). V dropped 3 bases and J dropped 10 bases, with 7 bases sitting between them. CDR3 sequence reads: CASSFGREQFF. The CDR3 DNA follows: TGTGCCAGCAGTTTCGGGCGGGAGCAGTTCTTC.

The chain employs TRBV28 and TRBJ2-5; D may correspond to TRBD1 or TRBD2 (5 bases each). Germline V lookup: CDR1 MDHEN, CDR2 SYDVKM. This CDR3 has 15 residues. The ends were cut back, 6 bases at V and 2 bases at J, with 16 bases in the middle. The CDR3: CASSQSQRTQETQYF. DNA of the CDR3: TGTGCCAGCAGCCAATCACAGCGGACACAAGAGACCCAGTACTTC.